The 2 T cell receptor beta chains reported below all come from one sample, sequenced in a study of blood T cell repertoires in COVID-19. The table came from immunoSEQ multiplex PCR; TCRdb's copy has only in-frame clones and leaves some out. The sample records some 240,000 clones, over 80% being singletons. Sequenced sample: peripheral blood. The receptors originated from a woman aged 40-49 years who had recovered from COVID-19.

This sequence joins TRBV6-5 and TRBJ1-1; D is ambiguous. The CDR3 loop spans 16 amino acids. V was trimmed by 2 bases and J by 1 base, leaving 14 bases between them. Germline lookup yields CDR1 MNHEY and CDR2 SVGAGI. CDR3 coding DNA: TGTGCCAGCAGTTACGACGGAGGCAGGCGGAACACTGAAGCTTTCTTT. It yields the protein CASSYDGGRRNTEAFF.

CDR3 protein: CASSLVGGNSQPQHF. The CDR3 DNA follows: TGCGCCAGCAGCTTGGTTGGGGGGAATAGTCAGCCCCAGCATTTT. This chain links TRBV5-1 with TRBJ1-5; TRBD1 is a possible D gene (5 bases). Between the trimmed V and J ends, which lost 0 bases and 6 bases, there was a span of 13 bases. The CDR3 totals 15 residues. Germline loops: CDR1 SGHRS, CDR2 YFSETQ.